This T cell receptor beta chain was sequenced during a study of blood T cells in healthy people across ages. Turning to the study itself: For every two T cells, template switching captured about one barcoded beta molecule.

The use of a sample-barcoded 5' primer and a J-beta primer mix characterized a second PCR of roughly 6 to 11 cycles. Every sample gave at least 2.5 million paired-end reads containing CDR3. MiXCR, run by TCRdb on the 5' RACE reads, gives a single entry per CDR3 protein. The profile shows just under 900,000 distinct CDR3 sequences, more than 25% of them singletons. Between the trimmed V and J ends, which lost 5 bases and 2 bases, there was a span of 2 bases. Germline V CDR1 and CDR2: SGHTA, FQGNSA. The CDR3 contains 11 residues. Overall study findings and caveats: Expanded clonotype changes were possibly confounded by unknown donor CMV status.

The study recruited healthy Caucasian donors from Russia who were aged about 6 to 90. There are many counts of this clonotype. No antigen is known for it. The origin of this receptor is an elderly woman in good health. The genes are TRBV7-2 and TRBJ2-3, with D unclear. The sequenced sample was blood. The CDR3 region has the DNA TGTGCCAGCAGCCTCACAGATACGCAGTATTTT. This gives the protein CASSLTDTQYF. Based on the CDR3 plus reference TRBV7-2 and TRBJ2-3, the full variable domain is GAGVSQSPSNKVTEKGKDVELRCDPISGHTALYWYRQSLGQGLEFLIYFQGNSAPDKSGLPSDRFSAERTGGSVSTLTIQRTQQEDSAVYLCASSLTDTQYFGPGTRLTVL.